This T cell receptor beta chain was captured in a study of blood T cell repertoires in COVID-19. As processed by the authors: Estimation of nucleated cell counts was performed using reference gene primer amplification. Clones were read by immunoSEQ multiplex PCR, and TCRdb kept only the in-frame ones, dropping some. V and J calls plus clone size are reproduced from that table; the DNA served to infer D and trimming. The sample lists about 400,000 clones, roughly 86% occurring once. V shed 1 base and J 5 bases; nucleotides not matched to a gene: 8. The CDR3 loop spans 15 amino acids. CDR1 and CDR2 from the germline V gene are SEHNR and FQNEAQ (reference sequence).

The TCR was taken from a woman in her forties with acute COVID-19. Sequences were obtained from PBMCs or T cells enriched from blood (not recorded which). This chain connects TRBV7-9 to TRBJ2-7, with 7 bases fitting TRBD2. This CDR3 is CASSLVASGGHEQYF. The CDR3 DNA reads TGTGCCAGCAGCTTAGTGGCTAGCGGCGGCCACGAGCAGTACTTC. The full variable domain, completed using reference TRBV7-9 and TRBJ2-7, is DTGVSQNPRHKITKRGQNVTFRCDPISEHNRLYWYRQTLGQGPEFLTYFQNEAQLEKSRLLSDRFSAERPKGSFSTLEIQRTEQGDSAMYLCASSLVASGGHEQYFGPGTRLTVT.